Presented here are 28 T cell receptor beta chains from one specimen sequenced in a study of T cells expressing NK-cell markers (dated by TCRdb to the early 2020s). The library was built by means of 5' RACE. Sequencing used an Illumina HiSeq 2000. The reads went through TCRdb reprocessing, and each CDR3 protein sequence gets one entry with no DNA. The sample table on file contains about 180,000 distinct CDR3 sequences. The top ten constitute roughly a fifth of the sample. Sequencing was done on a sample of blood T cells: a sorted CD56 or NKG2C T cell subset, CD4+ or CD8+ T cells, or bulk PBMC T cells (not recorded which). The receptors come from a man aged 18-75 years in good health.

This chain connects TRBV7-8 to TRBJ2-1; TCRdb returns TRBD2, unconfirmable since there is no DNA. The germline gives CDR1 SGHVS, CDR2 FQNEAQ. The CDR3 spans 16 residues. The CDR3 is CASSSSLAGGSNEQFF.

This sequence joins TRBV5-1 and TRBJ2-3; the D call of TRBD1 rests on TCRdb alone, since no DNA is present to check it. The CDR3 covers 14 residues. In germline, CDR1 is SGHRS, CDR2 YFSETQ. The CDR3 reads CASSARQGADTQYF.

The V gene is TRBV20-1, the J gene TRBJ1-5; no DNA is available, so the TRBD1 call from TCRdb remains unchecked. Germline V gives CDR1 DFQATT, CDR2 SNEGSKA (reference sequence). This CDR3 is 15 amino acids long. The CDR3 loop reads CSARDRDRAHQPQHF.

This chain joins TRBV28 and TRBJ2-1; TCRdb indicates TRBD2, and absent DNA this call remains unverified. This CDR3 contains 15 residues. Germline V gene lookup returns CDR1 MDHEN and CDR2 SYDVKM. CDR3 sequence reads: CASSNSAGGRDEQFF.

The chain has TRBV7-9 and TRBJ2-5; TCRdb outputs TRBD1, but without DNA this stays unchecked. Germline CDR1 is SEHNR and CDR2 is FQNEAQ (reference sequence). This CDR3 spans 16 amino acids. The CDR3 here is CASSSIHGQGLGTQYF.

The chain combines TRBV6-1 with TRBJ2-1; without DNA, the TCRdb call of TRBD1 cannot be checked. Germline assignment: CDR1 MNHNS and CDR2 SASEGT. The CDR3 extends over 14 amino acids. The CDR3 sequence: CASSGTGGRDEQFF.

The chain has TRBV19 and TRBJ2-1. Germline V lookup: CDR1 LNHDA, CDR2 SQIVND (reference sequence). The CDR3 is 16 amino acids. CDR3 amino acids: CASSIVWQQSYNEQFF.

This chain joins TRBV2 and TRBJ2-1; there is no DNA to check the TCRdb D call of TRBD1. Germline V gives CDR1 SNHLY, CDR2 FYNNEI. CDR3 length equals 15 residues. The CDR3 sequence: CASSERGTGRKEQFF.

This sequence joins TRBV28 and TRBJ2-7; TCRdb's D gene call, TRBD1, goes unchecked for lack of DNA. CDR1 MDHEN and CDR2 SYDVKM come from the germline V gene. The CDR3 is made up of 14 amino acids. CDR3 sequence: CASTPLTFSYEQYF.

This chain joins TRBV6-1 and TRBJ2-7; TCRdb picks TRBD2, but there is no DNA to check that call. The CDR3 has 15 amino acids. Germline values: CDR1 MNHNS, CDR2 SASEGT. The CDR3 is CASRVSSGLYYEQYF.

The V call is TRBV7-2, the J call TRBJ2-3; the TRBD1 assignment by TCRdb is unverifiable without DNA. Germline values: CDR1 SGHTA, CDR2 FQGNSA. This CDR3 spans 15 amino acids. This CDR3 reads CASSLAGGSTDTQYF.

The rearrangement links TRBV4-2 to TRBJ2-7; TCRdb gives TRBD1 as the D gene, but with no DNA this cannot be confirmed. CDR3 length equals 16 residues. Germline lookup yields CDR1 LGHNA and CDR2 YNFKEQ. CDR3 residues: CASSQQPGQGVYEQYF.

V is TRBV12-3 or TRBV12-4 and J is TRBJ1-3. The length of the CDR3 is 14 residues. The CDR3 sequence is CASSFSLWKNTIYF.

The chain links TRBV5-8 to TRBJ1-1; TCRdb's D call, TRBD1, is unchecked because there is no DNA. The CDR3 totals 14 residues. Germline-derived CDR1 and CDR2 are SGHTS and YDEGEE. The CDR3 loop is CASSTGTPGLGAFF.

The rearrangement links TRBV6-2 or TRBV6-3 to TRBJ1-2; TCRdb designates TRBD1, a call that cannot be tested without DNA. The CDR3 runs 18 residues. Germline V gene lookup returns CDR1 MNHEY and CDR2 SVGEGT. This CDR3 is CASSSYPGQVQVLYGYTF.

CDR3 sequence: CASSLDGFSRGSREQYF. J is TRBJ2-7 and V is TRBV7-8; absent DNA, TCRdb's TRBD1 call cannot be checked. The CDR3 length is 17 residues. Germline CDR1 reads SGHVS; CDR2 reads FQNEAQ.

This chain joins TRBV9 and TRBJ2-7; TCRdb's D call, TRBD1, is unchecked because there is no DNA. The germline V gene encodes CDR1 SGDLS and CDR2 YYNGEE. CDR3 length equals 14 residues. CDR3 sequence reads: CASSPRGPSYEQYF.

The V and J genes are TRBV5-5 and TRBJ2-3; TCRdb indicates TRBD2, and absent DNA this call remains unverified. This CDR3 contains 14 residues. Per the germline V gene, CDR1 is SGHKS and CDR2 is YYEKEE (reference sequence). The CDR3 protein is CASSRAGSTDTQYF.

The chain's CDR3 is CASSQDRSGTMYQETQYF. The V call is TRBV4-2, the J call TRBJ2-5; TCRdb's D call of TRBD2 is untestable without DNA. Germline CDR1 and CDR2: LGHNA and YNFKEQ. This CDR3 spans 18 amino acids.

V is TRBV6-1 and J is TRBJ1-1; TCRdb designates TRBD1, a call that cannot be tested without DNA. CDR3 size: 15 residues. Germline CDR1 reads MNHNS; CDR2 reads SASEGT. CDR3 sequence reads: CASSTAEGTGSRAFF.

This rearrangement joins TRBV20-1 to TRBJ2-3; TCRdb outputs TRBD1, but without DNA this stays unchecked. The CDR3 length is 14 residues. Germline V gene data show CDR1 as DFQATT and CDR2 as SNEGSKA (reference sequence). CDR3 loop: CSANPGVRTDTQYF.

The CDR3 is CASSQEQSLLSETQYF. The chain employs TRBV3-1 and TRBJ2-5. This CDR3 spans 16 amino acids. The V gene's germline CDR1 is LGHDT and CDR2 YNNKEL (reference sequence).

The chain recombines TRBV12-3 or TRBV12-4 with TRBJ1-1. The CDR3 loop spans 13 amino acids. CDR3 residues: CASSHSAITEAFF.

The gene calls are TRBV7-6 and TRBJ2-3. CDR1 and CDR2 (germline): SGHVS, FNYEAQ. The CDR3 has 15 residues. CDR3 loop: CASSLEGRWGDTQYF.

The chain has TRBV7-9 and TRBJ2-1; the TRBD1 assignment by TCRdb is unverifiable without DNA. The V gene's germline CDR1 is SEHNR and CDR2 FQNEAQ (reference sequence). CDR3 length: 15 residues. CDR3 protein: CASSSVPGRYNEQFF.

V gene TRBV19 combines with J gene TRBJ2-7; no DNA is available, so the TRBD1 call from TCRdb remains unchecked. In germline, CDR1 is LNHDA, CDR2 SQIVND (reference sequence). This CDR3 has 14 amino acids. CDR3 residues: CASGSGTTLNEQYF. Variable domain in full (rest from reference TRBV19 and TRBJ2-7): DGGITQSPKYLFRKEGQNVTLSCEQNLNHDAMYWYRQDPGQGLRLIYYSQIVNDFQKGDIAEGYSVSREKKESFPLTVTSAQKNPTAFYLCASGSGTTLNEQYFGPGTRLTVT.

The chain couples TRBV7-9 to TRBJ2-1; TCRdb proposes TRBD1, but this gene call is untestable without DNA. CDR1 is SEHNR and CDR2 is FQNEAQ in the germline V gene (reference sequence). The CDR3 totals 13 residues. CDR3 sequence: CASSSSDRDEQFF.

This chain uses TRBV12-3 or TRBV12-4 with TRBJ2-7; TCRdb gives TRBD1 as the D gene, but with no DNA this cannot be confirmed. The CDR3 has 11 residues. The CDR3 loop reads CASRGGQTKYF.